This T cell receptor (beta chain) derives from a study of blood T cell repertoires in COVID-19 (dated by TCRdb to about 2020). About the investigation overall: Samples covering the acute and convalescent phases of COVID-19 were provided by collaborators in the United States, Italy and Spain. Where available, HLA class I and class II types were taken from metadata supplied by the sample provider and were not determined by assay-based typing. Samples were obtained from the ongoing ImmuneRACE study (first 160 participants) and from about 1,300 subjects provided by 6 global collaborators. The material from the prospective study consisted of cDNA or gDNA derived from T cells, B-cell-depleted T cells, or PBMCs. Sample metadata almost always included a de-identified subject ID, COVID-19 status, age in years and sex. Deeply sampled blood TCRbeta repertoires from subjects exposed to, actively infected with, or recovered from COVID-19 were included in the dataset. The repertoires were made available in a free public database intended to serve as a resource for research on the immune response to SARS-CoV-2. The paper's findings and limits, for the study overall: The quantity of clinical and demographic metadata differed by source and by participant and was supplied without curation.

Enrolling through a virtual design, the prospective study's participants ranged in age from roughly 18 to 95 years and lived across 20 to 30 United States geographic areas. In the prospective study, cohorts were assigned on the basis of participant-reported clinical history obtained from a screening survey and a study questionnaire. Each participant in the prospective study had whole blood, serum and a nasopharyngeal or oropharyngeal swab collected by mobile phlebotomists. Over a roughly 2-month period, participants in the prospective study had the option of providing additional blood draws and questionnaires. Blood samples from the prospective study were shipped frozen or at room temperature prior to DNA extraction. TCRbeta CDR3 regions were amplified from genomic DNA using the immunoSEQ Assay, a bias-controlled multiplex PCR. The authors' analysis ran thus. The number of nucleated cells in each sample was estimated by amplification of reference gene primers within the assay. Sequence reads were collapsed and filtered to measure the absolute abundance of every unique TCRbeta CDR3 rearrangement. Productive Simpson clonality was computed per sample as the square root of Simpson's diversity index over productive rearrangements. TCRdb obtained this table from immuneACCESS and retained in-frame rearrangements with V and J assigned. These tables miss some clones; where compared with another copy, unresolved V genes account for less than half of the shortfall, and the remainder is unexplained. V, J and clone size derive from that table, while D and trimming were established from the DNA sequence. In this sample the table shows 200,000 or so clones, roughly 88% of which occur a single time. The ten most abundant clones make up around 3.8% of the sample.

In its sample, this clone was seen once. No cognate antigen has been identified for it. Base qualities were left out, and no much larger clone turns up one base away. CDR1 SGHRS and CDR2 YFSETQ are derived from the germline V gene. The junction carries 12 bases between V and J, which are trimmed by 5 bases and 4 bases respectively. CDR3 length: 13 amino acids, cysteine to phenylalanine. Just the 39-base CDR3 DNA is kept, in frame starting at base 1. The sequenced sample was PBMCs or T cells enriched from blood (not recorded which). The chain is assembled from TRBV5-1 and TRBJ1-1; the D gene is perhaps TRBD1, on 6 matching bases. The sequence was collected from a woman aged 40-49 years with acute COVID-19. The CDR3: CASSNREGTEAFF. In nucleotides, the sequence is TGCGCCAGCAGTAACAGGGAGGGCACTGAAGCTTTCTTT.